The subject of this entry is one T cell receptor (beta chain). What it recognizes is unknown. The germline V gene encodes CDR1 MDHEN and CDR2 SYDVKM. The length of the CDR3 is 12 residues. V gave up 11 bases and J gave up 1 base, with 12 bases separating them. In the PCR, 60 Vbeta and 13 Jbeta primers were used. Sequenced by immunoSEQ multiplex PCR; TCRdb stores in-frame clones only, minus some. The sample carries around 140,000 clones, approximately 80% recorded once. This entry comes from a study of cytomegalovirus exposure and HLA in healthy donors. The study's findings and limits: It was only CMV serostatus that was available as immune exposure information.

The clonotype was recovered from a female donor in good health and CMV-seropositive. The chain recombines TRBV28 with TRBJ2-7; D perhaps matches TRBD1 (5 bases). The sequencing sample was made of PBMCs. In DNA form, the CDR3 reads TGTGCCGCAGGGAAGGTTTCCTACGAGCAGTACTTC. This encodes CAAGKVSYEQYF.